This TCR beta chain appears in the sequencing data of a study of OX40 agonist ivuxolimab in advanced cancers. As for the study in general: Patients received intravenous ivuxolimab every 2 weeks at 0.01 to 10 mg/kg. Of mixed ages from about 23 to 90 and averaging approximately 60 years, the group was about 80% male. Study-wide points: Some patients without response likewise showed low normalized clonal expansion. Relative to CD4+ cells, CD8+ T cells on average had more expanded clones.

The assay was immunoSEQ multiplex PCR, and TCRdb's table has in-frame clones only and misses some. This table has around 51,000 clones, 88% appearing once. As for this clone: Antigen: not known.

CDR1 and CDR2 (germline): SGHAT, FQNNGV. Trimming stripped 3 bases from V and 2 bases from J, with 11 bases between. This CDR3 spans 14 amino acids. This chain connects TRBV11-2 to TRBJ2-7; D unresolved. The sample consisted of CD4+ or CD8+ T cells sorted from blood, taken in a trial of the OX40 agonist ivuxolimab. The TCR originated in an adult with an advanced solid tumor such as melanoma, head and neck, liver or kidney cancer. Here the CDR3 DNA reads TGTGCCAGCAGCTTGTCGCAGGCTCCCTACGAGCAGTACTTC. Translation gives CASSLSQAPYEQYF.